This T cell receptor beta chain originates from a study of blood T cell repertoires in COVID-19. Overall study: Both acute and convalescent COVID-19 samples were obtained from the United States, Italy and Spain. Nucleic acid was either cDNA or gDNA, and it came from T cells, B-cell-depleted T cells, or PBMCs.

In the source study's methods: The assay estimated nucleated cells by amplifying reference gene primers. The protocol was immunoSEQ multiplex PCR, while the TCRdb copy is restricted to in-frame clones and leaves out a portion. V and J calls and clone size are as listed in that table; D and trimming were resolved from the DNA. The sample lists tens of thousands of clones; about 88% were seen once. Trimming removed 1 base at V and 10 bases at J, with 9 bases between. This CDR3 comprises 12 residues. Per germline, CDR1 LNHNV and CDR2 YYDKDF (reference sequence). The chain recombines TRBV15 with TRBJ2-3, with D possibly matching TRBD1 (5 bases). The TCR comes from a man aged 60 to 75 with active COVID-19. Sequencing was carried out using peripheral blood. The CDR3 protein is CATSRGVGAQYF. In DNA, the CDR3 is TGTGCCACCAGCAGAGGGGTAGGGGCGCAGTATTTT.